Included here is one T cell receptor beta chain sequence, with context. This sample was included in a study of blood T cell repertoires in COVID-19. Study-level information: Both acute and convalescent COVID-19 samples were obtained from the United States, Italy and Spain. T cells, B-cell-depleted T cells, or PBMCs supplied cDNA or gDNA.

Participant-reported clinical history was the basis for cohort assignment. The CDR3 is made up of 14 amino acids. V was clipped by 4 bases and J by 2 bases, with 9 bases between them. CDR1 and CDR2 (germline): SEHNR, FQNEAQ (reference sequence). In the authors' methods: Reference gene primer amplification yielded estimated nucleated cell counts. TCRdb's table, derived via immunoSEQ multiplex PCR, lists solely in-frame clones and lacks some. That table furnishes V, J and clone size, whereas the DNA furnished D and trimming. The sample records some 320,000 clones, around nine tenths being singletons. The sequenced sample was PBMCs or T cells enriched from blood (not recorded which). This chain uses TRBV7-9 with TRBJ2-1; perhaps TRBD2 as D (5 bases). The receptor was derived from a man aged 60 to 69 who had recovered from COVID-19. The CDR3 loop is CASSSRGTYNEQFF. The CDR3 nucleotides read TGTGCCAGCAGCTCCCGGGGTACCTACAATGAGCAGTTCTTC.